These T cell receptor beta chains were read from a single sample in a study of OX40 agonist ivuxolimab in advanced cancers. Repertoires were generated with immunoSEQ multiplex PCR, while TCRdb's copy carries only in-frame clones and drops some. The table has around 97,000 clones, 85% to 90% seen once. The material was CD4+ or CD8+ T cells sorted from blood, obtained in a trial of the OX40 agonist ivuxolimab. The source is an adult with an advanced solid tumor such as melanoma, head and neck, liver or kidney cancer. The CDR3 runs from the conserved cysteine through the conserved F or W. Fields, in order: CDR3 DNA, CDR3 protein, J gene, CDR3 length, V gene, clone size, D gene. The D gene is left open where the match is weak. Clone size appears in some rows only: once, few, many, or a class for an expanded clone.

DNA: TGTGCCAGCAGCCTTCTCGACGGGGGTCAGCCCCAGCATTTT
CDR3: CASSLLDGGQPQHF
J: TRBJ1-5
length: 14
V: TRBV5-6
size: -
D: -

DNA: TGTGCCAGCACCCTCATGCAGGTGAGAGGATACGAGCAGTACTTC
CDR3: CASTLMQVRGYEQYF
J: TRBJ2-7
length: 15
V: TRBV6-1
size: -
D: -

DNA: TGTGCCAGCAGCCCATCTGCCGAGCAGTTCTTC
CDR3: CASSPSAEQFF
J: TRBJ2-1
length: 11
V: TRBV6-6
size: -
D: -

DNA: TGTGCCAGCAGCGTATCCTCTCGACTAGCGGGAGACAATGAGCAGTTCTTC
CDR3: CASSVSSRLAGDNEQFF
J: TRBJ2-1
length: 17
V: TRBV9
size: -
D: TRBD2

DNA: TGCGCCAGCAGCTCCAGACCGAACACTGAAGCTTTCTTT
CDR3: CASSSRPNTEAFF
J: TRBJ1-1
length: 13
V: TRBV5-1
size: -
D: -

DNA: TGTGCCTGGAGGGGGTTTTACAATGAGCAGTTCTTC
CDR3: CAWRGFYNEQFF
J: TRBJ2-1
length: 12
V: TRBV30
size: -
D: -

DNA: TGTGCCAGCAGCTTGCTAGCAGGGGGGACTGAAGCTTTCTTT
CDR3: CASSLLAGGTEAFF
J: TRBJ1-1
length: 14
V: TRBV7-2
size: -
D: TRBD1

DNA: TGTGCCAGCAGCTTACGTAACAGGGGCTACGAGCAGTACTTC
CDR3: CASSLRNRGYEQYF
J: TRBJ2-7
length: 14
V: TRBV7-8
size: -
D: TRBD1

DNA: TGTGCCAGCAGCGTGGCGGGAGCCTACGAGCTGTACTTC
CDR3: CASSVAGAYELYF
J: TRBJ2-7
length: 13
V: TRBV9
size: -
D: TRBD2

DNA: TGTGCCGGGGGGCAGGGGAATCAGCCCCAGCATTTT
CDR3: CAGGQGNQPQHF
J: TRBJ1-5
length: 12
V: TRBV30
size: -
D: -

DNA: TGTGCCAGCAGTTATAGGAGTATACGCCAGTACTTC
CDR3: CASSYRSIRQYF
J: TRBJ2-5
length: 12
V: TRBV28
size: -
D: -

DNA: TGCGCCAGCAGCCCTCTAGGGGGGTTTCTAATGAACACTGAAGCTTTCTTT
CDR3: CASSPLGGFLMNTEAFF
J: TRBJ1-1
length: 17
V: TRBV4-1
size: -
D: -

DNA: TGTGCCAGCACCCTACAACCTGTTACGGGTGGCTACACCTTC
CDR3: CASTLQPVTGGYTF
J: TRBJ1-2
length: 14
V: TRBV28
size: -
D: -

DNA: TGTGCCAGCACTAGGGCCTTGAACACTGAAGCTTTCTTT
CDR3: CASTRALNTEAFF
J: TRBJ1-1
length: 13
V: TRBV6-1
size: -
D: -

DNA: TGTGCCTGGAGCGAAAACAGGGGGCGCCGGGAGACCCAGTACTTC
CDR3: CAWSENRGRRETQYF
J: TRBJ2-5
length: 15
V: TRBV30
size: -
D: TRBD1

DNA: TGTGCCAGCAGCGTAGGAAGCGGGGCCTACAATGAGCAGTTCTTC
CDR3: CASSVGSGAYNEQFF
J: TRBJ2-1
length: 15
V: TRBV9
size: -
D: TRBD2

DNA: TGTGCCAGCAGCTTCTTGGGGGCGGCTGAAGCTTTCTTT
CDR3: CASSFLGAAEAFF
J: TRBJ1-1
length: 13
V: TRBV7-9
size: -
D: -

DNA: TGTGCCAGCAGCCCCTCGAGCGGGAGGGCCTACAATGAGCAGTTCTTC
CDR3: CASSPSSGRAYNEQFF
J: TRBJ2-1
length: 16
V: TRBV4-2
size: once
D: TRBD2

DNA: TGCGCCAGCAGCCCAGAGGGACAGGGCTCAGAGGGATCCGAAAAACTGTTTTTT
CDR3: CASSPEGQGSEGSEKLFF
J: TRBJ1-4
length: 18
V: TRBV4-1
size: -
D: TRBD1

DNA: TGCGCCAGCAGCCAAGATCTGGGGCGGGAGCAGTACTTC
CDR3: CASSQDLGREQYF
J: TRBJ2-5
length: 13
V: TRBV4-3
size: -
D: TRBD2

DNA: TGCGCCAGCAGCCAAAGACTGGCAACCTACAATGAGCAGTTCTTC
CDR3: CASSQRLATYNEQFF
J: TRBJ2-1
length: 15
V: TRBV4-1
size: -
D: -

DNA: TGCGCCAGCAGTGCCGGCCTAGCGGGGGGAGGTGAGACCCAGTACTTC
CDR3: CASSAGLAGGGETQYF
J: TRBJ2-5
length: 16
V: TRBV10-1
size: -
D: TRBD2

DNA: TGTGCCAGCAGCCGTCGACCGGGGGAGAACTATGGCTACACCTTC
CDR3: CASSRRPGENYGYTF
J: TRBJ1-2
length: 15
V: TRBV4-2
size: -
D: -

DNA: TGCGCCAGCAGTCCGGACAGAACCTACGAGCAGTACTTC
CDR3: CASSPDRTYEQYF
J: TRBJ2-7
length: 13
V: TRBV5-1
size: -
D: -

DNA: TGTGCCAGCAGTGAAAGGATTGGTTCGGGGATTGGAAACACCATATATTTT
CDR3: CASSERIGSGIGNTIYF
J: TRBJ1-3
length: 17
V: TRBV25-1
size: -
D: -

DNA: TGTGCCGTAGACCCCCAGTCCTATGGCTACACCTTC
CDR3: CAVDPQSYGYTF
J: TRBJ1-2
length: 12
V: TRBV7-9
size: -
D: -

DNA: TGTGCCAGCAGTTTAAGGGACTCCAAAGATCCCCAGTACTTC
CDR3: CASSLRDSKDPQYF
J: TRBJ2-5
length: 14
V: TRBV27
size: -
D: -

DNA: TGTGCCAGCAGCCCCCTGAGTGGGGGACCTAATGAAAAACTGTTTTTT
CDR3: CASSPLSGGPNEKLFF
J: TRBJ1-4
length: 16
V: TRBV11-2
size: -
D: -